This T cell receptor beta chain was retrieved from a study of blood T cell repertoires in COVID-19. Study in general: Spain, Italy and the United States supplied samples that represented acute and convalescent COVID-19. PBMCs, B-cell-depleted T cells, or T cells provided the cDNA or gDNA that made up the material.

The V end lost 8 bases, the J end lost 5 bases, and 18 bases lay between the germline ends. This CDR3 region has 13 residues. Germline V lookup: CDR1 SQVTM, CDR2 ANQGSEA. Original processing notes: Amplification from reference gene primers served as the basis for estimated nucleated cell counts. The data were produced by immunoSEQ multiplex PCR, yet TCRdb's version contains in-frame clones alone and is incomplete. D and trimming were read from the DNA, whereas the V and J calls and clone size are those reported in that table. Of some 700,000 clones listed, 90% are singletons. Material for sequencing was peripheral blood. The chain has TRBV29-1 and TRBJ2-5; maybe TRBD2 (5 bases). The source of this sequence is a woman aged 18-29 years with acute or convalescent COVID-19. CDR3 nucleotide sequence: TGCAGCCTGACGGGGTCCGCGGGCGAGACCCAGTACTTC. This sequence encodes CSLTGSAGETQYF.